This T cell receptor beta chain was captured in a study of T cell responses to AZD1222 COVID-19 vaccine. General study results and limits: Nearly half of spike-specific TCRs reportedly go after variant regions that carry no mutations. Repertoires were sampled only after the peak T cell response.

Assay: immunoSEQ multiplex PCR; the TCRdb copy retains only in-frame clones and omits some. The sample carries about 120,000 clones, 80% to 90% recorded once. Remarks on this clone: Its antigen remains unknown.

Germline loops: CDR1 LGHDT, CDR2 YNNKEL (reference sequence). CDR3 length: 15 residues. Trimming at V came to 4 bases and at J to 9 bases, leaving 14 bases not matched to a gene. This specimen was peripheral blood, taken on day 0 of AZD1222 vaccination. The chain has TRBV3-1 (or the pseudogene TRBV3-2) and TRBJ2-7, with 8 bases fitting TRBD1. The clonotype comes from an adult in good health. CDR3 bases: TGTGCCAGCAGCCCTCCCGGGACAGGACTTTCACGGCAGTACTTC. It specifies CASSPPGTGLSRQYF.